This T cell receptor (beta chain) was sequenced for a study of early T cells in non-severe SARS-CoV-2 infection. General observations from the study: Comparison of clonotypes with VDJdb favored anti-spike CD8 responses while missing private and CD4 specificities.

TCRdb re-called the 5' RACE reads through MiXCR, storing one row per CDR3 protein. The repertoire holds tens of thousands of distinct CDR3 sequences, with approximately 13% as singletons. Many counts were recorded for this clonotype. Its antigen is undetermined. The CDR3 extends over 14 amino acids. V was shortened by 6 bases and J by 4 bases, with 17 bases between the two germline ends. The germline gives CDR1 SQVTM, CDR2 ANQGSEA. The genes are TRBV29-1 and TRBJ2-3, with D perhaps TRBD2 (5 bases). The TCR sequence derives from an adult who was a healthcare worker with PCR-confirmed SARS-CoV-2 infection or an uninfected control (not recorded which). Source material: whole blood. CDR3 coding DNA: TGCAGCGTCGCAACTAGTACTGCCTCAGATACGCAGTATTTT. This gives the protein CSVATSTASDTQYF.